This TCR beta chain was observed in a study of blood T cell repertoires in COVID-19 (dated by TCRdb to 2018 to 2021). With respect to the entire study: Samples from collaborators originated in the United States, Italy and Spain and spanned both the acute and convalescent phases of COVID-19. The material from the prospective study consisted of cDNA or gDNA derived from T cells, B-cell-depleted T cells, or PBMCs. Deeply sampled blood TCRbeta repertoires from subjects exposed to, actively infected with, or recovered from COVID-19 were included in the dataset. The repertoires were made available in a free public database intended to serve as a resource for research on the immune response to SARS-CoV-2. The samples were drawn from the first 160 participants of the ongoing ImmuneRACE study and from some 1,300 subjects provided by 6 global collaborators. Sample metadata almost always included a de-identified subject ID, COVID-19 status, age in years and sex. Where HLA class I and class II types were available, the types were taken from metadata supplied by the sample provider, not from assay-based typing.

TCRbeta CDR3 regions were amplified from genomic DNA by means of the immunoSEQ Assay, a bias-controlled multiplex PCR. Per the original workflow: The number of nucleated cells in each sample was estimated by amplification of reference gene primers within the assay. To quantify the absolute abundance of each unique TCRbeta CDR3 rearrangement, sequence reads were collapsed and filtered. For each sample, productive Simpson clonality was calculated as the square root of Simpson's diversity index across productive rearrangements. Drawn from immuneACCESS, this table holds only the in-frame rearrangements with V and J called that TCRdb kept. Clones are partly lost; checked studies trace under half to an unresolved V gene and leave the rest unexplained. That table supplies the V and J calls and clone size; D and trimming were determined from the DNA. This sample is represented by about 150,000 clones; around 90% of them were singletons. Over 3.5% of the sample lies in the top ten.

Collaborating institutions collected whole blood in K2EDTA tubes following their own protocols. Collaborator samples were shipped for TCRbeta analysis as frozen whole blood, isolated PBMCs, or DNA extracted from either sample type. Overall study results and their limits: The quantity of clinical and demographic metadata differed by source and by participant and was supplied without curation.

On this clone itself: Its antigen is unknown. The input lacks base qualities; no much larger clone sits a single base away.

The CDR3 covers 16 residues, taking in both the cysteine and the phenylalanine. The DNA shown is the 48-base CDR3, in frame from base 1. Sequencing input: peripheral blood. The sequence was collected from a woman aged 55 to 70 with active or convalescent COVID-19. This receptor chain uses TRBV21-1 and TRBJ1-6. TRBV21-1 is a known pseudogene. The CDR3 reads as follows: CASSTGGDFYNSPLHF. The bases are TGTGCCAGCAGCACGGGGGGGGATTTTTATAATTCACCCCTCCACTTT.